Given below is one T cell receptor (beta chain) in context. This clone was found a few times. This may come from a read error, since a much larger clone is one base off. Because the CDR3 is missing its conserved closing phenylalanine or tryptophan, this is likely a read error. These data belong to a study of graft-versus-host responses after intestinal transplantation (dated by TCRdb to 2020 to 2023). Background for the entire study: The transplants that recipients received were multivisceral, liver-intestinal, or isolated intestinal. All recipients received anti-thymocyte globulin induction followed by maintenance tacrolimus and steroids for approximately 3 years. After intestinal transplantation, graft-versus-host and host-versus-graft alloreactive T cell clones were followed in the graft, circulation and bone marrow using bulk TCR-beta CDR3 sequencing. To identify alloreactive clones, pre-transplant mixed lymphocyte reaction products were sequenced and compared with unstimulated pre-transplant donor and recipient T cells. The cohort enrolled 20 to 30 intestinal transplant recipients including one retransplant, and a few patients lacking pretransplant specimens were excluded. A peak of at least 4% donor T cells among recipient peripheral blood mononuclear cells was the definition used for donor T cell macrochimerism. Rather than going through the commercial service, samples from a few later patients were sequenced in-house on an Illumina MiSeq and processed with MiXCR.

Study-wide findings and limitations: GvH clones were found in recipient bone marrow, and some of the GvH clones appeared earlier in ileal mucosa or blood, which is consistent with an intestinal mucosal origin. Peak levels of circulating GvH clones were associated with declines in HvG clones early after transplant. High GvH to HvG T cell clonal ratios were observed in the allografts of patients with donor T cell macrochimerism. Conclusions were limited by the relatively low number and heterogeneity of intestinal transplant patients.

CDR1 WNHNN and CDR2 SYGVQD were looked up in the germline V gene (reference sequence). The CDR3 length equals 12 residues, ends included. CDR3 DNA only is kept here, 36 bases in frame from base 1. Germline trimming amounts to 11 bases on V and 2 bases on J, with 4 as the count of junction bases outside the gene matches. According to the study, the label for this sample's time point signals: cells obtained before transplantation from donor or recipient. Mixed lymphocyte reactions plated around 200,000 CFSE-labeled pre-transplant responders with around 200,000 irradiated violet-dye-labeled stimulators and were cultured for 6 days. Proliferating CD3+CD4+CFSE-low and CD3+CD8+CFSE-low responder cells were FACS-sorted on a BD Influx sorter after the mixed lymphocyte reaction. The method behind the library was the immunoSEQ multiplex PCR assay. In most patients, genomic DNA was isolated using the Qiagen DNeasy Blood and Tissue Kit and sent frozen to Adaptive Biotechnologies for TCR sequencing. For most patients, genomic DNA was subjected to high-throughput TCR-beta CDR3 sequencing by Adaptive Biotechnologies. The published analysis was carried out like this. TCR sequencing data for 18 patients were retrieved from Adaptive's ImmunoSEQ software; a few other patients were processed with MiXCR and VDJtools. To correct CD4 versus CD8 sorting errors, sequences present in both subsets at a frequency ratio below 5:1 were removed. CDR3 nucleotide sequences shared between donor and recipient were removed because their origin could not be assigned. To be classed as alloreactive, a clone needed at least 2-fold expansion over unstimulated cells and a minimum CFSE-low frequency of 0.002% (template counts) or 0.001% (read counts). Clones were considered mappable if detected in sequenced pre-transplant spleen, lymph node, or MLR CFSE-low populations of the donor or recipient. The cumulative frequency of alloreactive clones was calculated as a percentage of all sequences, weighted by copy number. This immuneACCESS table, as held by TCRdb, lists in-frame sequences with V and J called but not all clones. Of the missing ones, under half trace to an unresolved V gene in checked studies; the others have no known cause. That table is the source of V, J and clone size, and D and trimming were worked out from the DNA. The sample has roughly 5,400 clones on record, 29% of them singletons. The ten largest clones represent 5.4% of the sample.

The sequencing used alloreactive CD4+ T cells from a mixed lymphocyte reaction culture, collected before transplantation. What this sample's cell subset or site label stands for: CFSE-low proliferating T cells sorted from roughly 6-day pre-transplant mixed lymphocyte reaction (GvH or HvG direction). The V and J segments used are TRBV10-1 and TRBJ2-7, with 9 bases matching TRBD1. The sequence was obtained from a human patient who was an organ donor for intestinal transplantation. The DNA reads as follows: TGCGCCCGACGGACAGGGGCCTACGAGCAGTACCTC. It translates as CARRTGAYEQYL.